This entry is about one TCR beta chain. Its antigen remains unidentified. Germline CDR1 reads SGDLS; CDR2 reads YYNGEE. The germline V and J ends were trimmed by 3 bases and 2 bases, with 7 bases remaining between them. The CDR3 is made up of 13 amino acids. This sample is part of a study of cytomegalovirus exposure and HLA in healthy donors. Points from the study as a whole: In a later analysis, DRB1 alleles had the most associated TCRs; HLA-C alleles the fewest. Excluded: some indistinguishable V segments such as TRBV6-2 and TRBV6-3.

The PCR used 60 Vbeta and 13 Jbeta primers. The authors' processing: In a later analysis, the count reached tens of millions of unique TCR beta chains, with roughly 12 million shared. Assay used: immunoSEQ multiplex PCR; TCRdb lists only in-frame clones, some missing. D and trimming come from the DNA, and the V and J calls and clone size come from that table. The top ten hold 2.5% to 3% of the sample, which has approximately 74,000 clones, roughly 80% seen once. What was sequenced was PBMCs. The TCR originated in a woman under 40 in good health and CMV-seronegative. The V and J genes are TRBV9 and TRBJ2-3, with D possibly matching TRBD2 (5 bases). The DNA for the CDR3 is TGTGCCAGCAGCGCGGGGTTCACAGATACGCAGTATTTT. Amino acid sequence: CASSAGFTDTQYF.